These 30 T cell receptor beta chains share one sample of origin, sequenced in a study of cytomegalovirus exposure and HLA in healthy donors. Primers included in the PCR were 60 Vbeta and 13 Jbeta primers. Here immunoSEQ multiplex PCR was the method, and the copy in TCRdb shows in-frame clones only, minus some. The sample comprises about 99,000 clones, around three quarters of which are singletons, and under 4% rests with the top ten. Sequenced: PBMCs. These receptors originate from a male donor in good health and CMV-seropositive.

The V call is TRBV2, the J call TRBJ1-1; 9 bases align to TRBD1. Germline V CDR1 and CDR2: SNHLY, FYNNEI. The CDR3 extends over 16 amino acids. V trimming: 6 bases; J trimming: 1 base; junction bases outside the gene matches: 9. The CDR3 reads CASRADRGVENTEAFF. CDR3 DNA: TGTGCCAGCAGGGCCGACAGGGGGGTTGAGAACACTGAAGCTTTCTTT.

The chain uses TRBV5-8 and TRBJ1-5; D is ambiguous. The CDR3 has 13 amino acids. Trimming removed 5 bases at V and 3 bases at J, with 9 bases between. Germline CDR1 and CDR2: SGHTS and YDEGEE. In nucleotides, the CDR3 is TGTGCCAGCAGTAAACAGATCAATCAGCCCCAGCATTTT. Encoded protein: CASSKQINQPQHF.

The chain employs TRBV6-5 and TRBJ2-1; D unclear. Trimming removed 6 bases at V and 0 bases at J, with 12 bases between. CDR3 length: 15 residues. Germline assignment: CDR1 MNHEY and CDR2 SVGAGI. The CDR3 sequence is CASRLSGGSYNEQFF. For the CDR3, the DNA is TGTGCCAGCAGACTATCGGGTGGCTCCTACAATGAGCAGTTCTTC.

The genes are TRBV6-5 and TRBJ2-5, with 11 bases identical to TRBD1. CDR1 and CDR2 from the germline V gene are MNHEY and SVGAGI. With 4 bases clipped from V and 9 bases from J, the junction kept 7 bases outside the gene matches. The CDR3 covers 14 residues. CDR3 region: CASSFGRDRGSQYF. The CDR3 DNA reads as TGTGCCAGCAGTTTCGGCCGGGACAGGGGGTCCCAGTACTTC.

This clone was seen a handful of times. V is TRBV25-1 and J is TRBJ2-5; D not resolved. Germline-derived CDR1 and CDR2 are MGHDK and SYGVNS. The CDR3 runs 10 residues. Trimming pared 6 bases from V and 4 bases from J, leaving 3 bases between. CDR3 in DNA: TGTGCCAGCAGCTTAGAGACCCAGTACTTC. The encoded protein is CASSLETQYF.

The rearrangement joins TRBV5-6 to TRBJ2-5, with TRBD1 matching over 7 bases. This CDR3 spans 13 amino acids. CDR1 is SGHDT and CDR2 is YYEEEE in the germline V gene. With 3 bases clipped from V and 2 bases from J, the junction kept 1 base outside the gene matches. DNA of the CDR3: TGTGCCAGCAGCTCAGGGGGACAAGAGACCCAGTACTTC. This sequence encodes CASSSGGQETQYF.

The chain carries TRBV6-4 and TRBJ1-5; D unresolved. The V gene's germline CDR1 is MRHNA and CDR2 SNTAGT. CDR3 length: 17 residues. Trimming pared 5 bases from V and 2 bases from J, leaving 19 bases between. The CDR3 reads CASSPNGLVGGNQPQHF. In nucleotides, the CDR3 is TGTGCCAGCAGTCCCAATGGTCTGGTCGGGGGCAATCAGCCCCAGCATTTT.

The chain combines TRBV27 with TRBJ2-1; 13 bases agree with TRBD2. V shed 6 bases, J shed 8 bases, and the junction held 10 bases outside the gene matches. Per the germline V gene, CDR1 is MNHEY and CDR2 is SMNVEV (reference sequence). The CDR3 totals 16 residues. The CDR3 coding sequence is TGTGCCAGCAGCCCGAAACTAGCGGGGGGGGTCTATGAGCAGTTCTTC. It codes for CASSPKLAGGVYEQFF.

V usage is TRBV5-4 and J usage is TRBJ2-7, with 10 nucleotides matching TRBD1. V lost 4 bases to trimming and J lost 4 bases; unmatched junction nucleotides: 5. The CDR3 is made up of 14 amino acids. Germline V lookup: CDR1 SGHNT, CDR2 YYREEE (reference sequence). The CDR3 protein is CASSIDRGRYEQYF. The CDR3 DNA is TGTGCCAGCAGCATCGACAGGGGGCGGTACGAGCAGTACTTC.

The chain joins TRBV9 to TRBJ1-1; 8 bases are a match to TRBD1. CDR1 and CDR2 from the germline V gene are SGDLS and YYNGEE. The CDR3 extends over 16 amino acids. Germline trimming cut 2 bases from V and 3 bases from J; bases unmatched to any gene: 9. In nucleotides, the CDR3 is TGTGCCAGCAGCGTGACCGCACAGGGGGGAGACACTGAAGCTTTCTTT. It is translated as CASSVTAQGGDTEAFF.

This clone was observed a single time. At one end, the junction sequence differs from germline, possibly due to a read error. The chain is built from TRBV7-7 and TRBJ2-7, with 9 bases aligning to TRBD1. Germline assignment: CDR1 SSHAT and CDR2 FNYEAQ (reference sequence). This CDR3 has 15 residues. The CDR3 is CASSLSPDRGYEQYF. Written as DNA, the CDR3 is TGTGCTAGCAGCTTATCCCCGGACAGGGGCTACGAGCAGTACTTC.

In this sample, this clone turned up once. Germline and junction disagree at one end, which may indicate a read error. V is TRBV9 and J is TRBJ2-3, with 8 bases matching TRBD2. Germline CDR1 reads SGDLS; CDR2 reads YYNGEE. The CDR3 length is 14 residues. CDR3 DNA: TGTGCCAGCAACGTAGCGGGATCCACAGATACGCAGTATTTT. As protein: CASNVAGSTDTQYF. Combining the CDR3 with reference TRBV9 and TRBJ2-3 gives the whole variable domain DSGVTQTPKHLITATGQRVTLRCSPRSGDLSVYWYQQSLDQGLQFLIQYYNGEERAKGNILERFSAQQFPDLHSELNLSSLELGDSALYFCASNVAGSTDTQYFGPGTRLTVL.

V is TRBV6-6 and J is TRBJ2-1, with a tentative D call TRBD1 (5 bases). The CDR3 extends over 13 amino acids. Trimming removed 2 bases from V and 3 bases from J, with 5 bases in between. The germline CDR1 and CDR2 sequences are MNHNY and SVGAGI (reference sequence). In DNA, the CDR3 is TGTGCCAGCAGTTACGACAGCTACAATGAGCAGTTCTTC. It yields the protein CASSYDSYNEQFF.

The rearrangement uses TRBV7-6 and TRBJ2-1, with 8 bases fitting TRBD2. CDR1 and CDR2 from the germline V gene are SGHVS and FNYEAQ. This CDR3 is 15 amino acids long. V lost 5 bases to trimming and J lost 4 bases; unmatched junction nucleotides: 7. CDR3 nucleotide sequence: TGTGCCAGCAGCAGCACTAGCGGAACTTACAATGAGCAGTTCTTC. This encodes CASSSTSGTYNEQFF.

The chain joins TRBV5-1 to TRBJ1-4; D is ambiguous. This CDR3 spans 15 amino acids. Germline CDR1 SGHRS, CDR2 YFSETQ. Trimming left V 0 bases short and J 0 bases short, with 6 bases between. CDR3 loop: CASSLGPSTNEKLFF. The CDR3 region has the DNA TGCGCCAGCAGCTTGGGGCCATCAACTAATGAAAAACTGTTTTTT.

Notes on this clone: At one boundary the junction diverges from the germline segment, which might be a read error. The V call is TRBV30, the J call TRBJ2-5, with TRBD2 matching 12 bases. The CDR3 runs to 18 residues. Germline CDR1 GTSNPN, CDR2 SVGIG (reference sequence). For the CDR3, the DNA is TGTGCCTCGAGTTCTATCCTGCGACTAGCGGGGGACCAAGAGACCCAGTACTTC. Translating it yields CASSSILRLAGDQETQYF.

The genes are TRBV29-1 and TRBJ1-1, with D unclear. V was cut by 2 bases and J by 8 bases, with 15 bases left in between. The germline CDR1 and CDR2 sequences are SQVTM and ANQGSEA. The length of the CDR3 is 13 residues. The DNA of the CDR3 is TGCAGCGTTGAACACGGGGAGACGACCGAAGCTTTCTTT. Residues: CSVEHGETTEAFF.

This sequence joins TRBV6-5 and TRBJ2-1; 12 nucleotides line up with TRBD2. Germline values: CDR1 MNHEY, CDR2 SVGAGI. Losses at the gene ends were 7 bases for V and 5 bases for J; bases not matched to a gene: 3. CDR3 length: 14 residues. In nucleotides, the CDR3 is TGTGCCAGCATCGGACTAGCGGGGAACAATGAGCAGTTCTTC. Amino acid sequence: CASIGLAGNNEQFF.

This clone showed up just a few times. DNA for the CDR3: TGCGCCTCCCGGGACAGTAACACCGGGGAGCTGTTTTTT. Translated: CASRDSNTGELFF. This rearrangement joins TRBV10-1 to TRBJ2-2; TRBD1 matches at 7 bases. The CDR3 sequence is 13 residues long. The V gene end was trimmed by 11 bases and the J gene end by 2 bases; junction bases not matched to a gene: 5. Looked up from germline, CDR1 is WNHNN and CDR2 is SYGVQD (reference sequence).

This sequence joins TRBV5-4 and TRBJ1-1; 7 nucleotides agree with TRBD1. The length of the CDR3 is 14 residues. With V trimmed by 4 bases and J by 4 bases, 7 bases remained unmatched. Germline assignment: CDR1 SGHNT and CDR2 YYREEE (reference sequence). In DNA, the CDR3 is TGTGCCAGCAGCGTGCTGGCAGGGGGCACTGAAGCTTTCTTT. This gives the protein CASSVLAGGTEAFF.

The genes are TRBV7-2 and TRBJ1-2, with D tentatively TRBD1 (5 bases). The CDR3 runs 12 residues. CDR1 is SGHTA, CDR2 FQGNSA, per germline. As DNA, the CDR3 is TGTCCCAACCGGGGGAGGGACTATGGCTACACCTTC. This codes for CPNRGRDYGYTF.

This chain links TRBV5-1 with TRBJ2-1; D remains ambiguous. The germline gives CDR1 SGHRS, CDR2 YFSETQ. V dropped 0 bases and J dropped 5 bases, with 6 bases sitting between them. This CDR3 comprises 13 residues. The CDR3, as DNA: TGCGCCAGCAGCTTGGTTCAGAACAATGAGCAGTTCTTC. As protein: CASSLVQNNEQFF.

The chain is built from TRBV4-1 and TRBJ2-1; 9 nucleotides match TRBD2. V shed 1 base, J shed 4 bases, and the junction held 8 bases outside the gene matches. CDR1 is MGHRA and CDR2 is YSYEKL in the germline V gene. The CDR3 length is 17 residues. The CDR3 DNA is TGCGCCAGCAGCCAAGTCGTAGCGGGGGCCCGTTACAATGAGCAGTTCTTC. Translating it yields CASSQVVAGARYNEQFF.

The chain couples TRBV6-5 to TRBJ1-1; TRBD1 might be the D (5 bases). V lost 5 bases, J lost 6 bases, and 19 bases lay in between. From germline, CDR1 is MNHEY and CDR2 SVGAGI. This CDR3 is built from 15 residues. CDR3 in amino acids: CASSLRREFSPEAFF. As DNA, the CDR3 is TGTGCCAGCAGTCTCCGCAGGGAATTCTCTCCTGAAGCTTTCTTT.

This sequence joins TRBV4-1 and TRBJ2-6, with 9 bases lining up with TRBD1. This CDR3 contains 18 residues. The trim removed 1 base at V and 3 bases at J, leaving 7 bases unmatched. Germline V gene lookup returns CDR1 MGHRA and CDR2 YSYEKL. The CDR3 DNA reads as TGCGCCAGCAGCCAAGTCTTACAGGGGGCGTATGGGGCCAACGTCCTGACTTTC. Amino acid sequence: CASSQVLQGAYGANVLTF.

The genes are TRBV18 and TRBJ1-5; possibly TRBD1 for D (6 bases). CDR3 size: 13 residues. Trimming pared 2 bases from V and 12 bases from J, leaving 14 bases between. The germline V gene encodes CDR1 KGHSH and CDR2 LQKENI. The CDR3, as DNA: TGTGCCAGCTCACCAAGGGACACAGGGAGCCAGCATTTT. As protein: CASSPRDTGSQHF. The full variable domain, its missing parts supplied by reference TRBV18 and TRBJ1-5, is NAGVMQNPRHLVRRRGQEARLRCSPMKGHSHVYWYRQLPEEGLKFMVYLQKENIIDESGMPKERFSAEFPKEGPSILRIQQVVRGDSAAYFCASSPRDTGSQHFGDGTRLSIL.

The genes are TRBV29-1 and TRBJ2-7, with D perhaps matching TRBD1 (5 bases). V lost 4 bases and J lost 3, with 13 bases in between. The CDR3 covers 13 residues. Germline CDR1 SQVTM, CDR2 ANQGSEA. CDR3 nucleotides: TGCAGCGTTGTTCTCTCAGGGCTCTACGAGCAGTACTTC. This encodes CSVVLSGLYEQYF.

The CDR3 DNA follows: TGTGCCAGCAGTTCCCCGGGACAGGGTGGCGAGCAGTACTTC. The encoded protein is CASSSPGQGGEQYF. This rearrangement joins TRBV6-5 to TRBJ2-7; TRBD1 matches at 9 bases. Germline CDR1 reads MNHEY; CDR2 reads SVGAGI. This CDR3 spans 14 amino acids. V gave up 4 bases and J gave up 6 bases; unmatched junction bases: 7.

This CDR3 reads CASSTRQGGYGYTF. As DNA, the CDR3 is TGTGCCAGCAGTACGAGACAGGGTGGGTATGGCTACACCTTC. V is TRBV27 and J is TRBJ1-2, with TRBD1 matching 7 bases. This CDR3 is built from 14 residues. Germline CDR1 MNHEY, CDR2 SMNVEV (reference sequence). V shed 5 bases and J 5 bases; nucleotides not matched to a gene: 8.

The V and J genes are TRBV19 and TRBJ1-1; a possible D gene is TRBD1 (5 bases). This CDR3 is 15 amino acids long. Germline loops: CDR1 LNHDA, CDR2 SQIVND (reference sequence). The V end lost 3 bases, the J end lost 2 bases, and 13 bases lay between the germline ends. The CDR3 loop reads CASSMWGRINTEAFF. Written as DNA, the CDR3 is TGTGCCAGTAGTATGTGGGGCAGGATTAACACTGAAGCTTTCTTT.